Here is one TCR beta chain with its context. The data belong to a study of blood T cell repertoires in COVID-19. Study information: T cells, B-cell-depleted T cells, or PBMCs supplied cDNA or gDNA.

One Seattle source followed patients from active infection through their disease course. Per the original data handling: Reference gene primers were amplified, and this amplification served to estimate nucleated cell counts. The protocol was immunoSEQ multiplex PCR, while the TCRdb copy is restricted to in-frame clones and leaves out a portion. The V and J calls and clone size were taken over from that table, and D and trimming were inferred from the DNA. Found here are about 200,000 clones, nearly 90% of them singletons; the top ten hold roughly 19%. The TCR comes from a man in his fifties with COVID-19, enrolled during active disease. The sequenced sample consisted of peripheral blood.

CDR3 DNA sequence: TGTGCCAGCAGTGAACTGACAGGTAACACTGAAGCTTTCTTT. Residues: CASSELTGNTEAFF. The V and J genes are TRBV2 and TRBJ1-1; D perhaps matches TRBD1 (6 bases). The germline V and J ends were trimmed by 2 bases and 2 bases, with 9 bases remaining between them. Per the germline V gene, CDR1 is SNHLY and CDR2 is FYNNEI. The CDR3 has 14 amino acids.